Below, 7 T cell receptor beta chains from the same sample are listed, as sequenced in a study of T-cell memory formation after mild COVID-19. MiXCR was run by TCRdb on the 5' RACE reads, yielding one entry per CDR3 protein. This table holds 550,000 to 600,000 distinct CDR3 sequences, roughly 21% found once. Source material: PBMCs or a T cell subset sorted from them (not recorded which). The receptors shown here come from an adult woman who had mild COVID-19 (a few samples of this study predate the infection). Cell type and time point are not known.

At least ten counts were recorded for this clonotype. V is TRBV18 and J is TRBJ2-3, with TRBD1 matching 11 bases. Germline lookup yields CDR1 KGHSH and CDR2 LQKENI. J gave up 0 bases and V 0 bases, and 5 bases lay outside the gene matches. This CDR3 is built from 18 residues. CDR3 nucleotides: TGTGCCAGCTCACCACCGAGGACAGGGGGCGGGAGCACAGATACGCAGTATTTT. This encodes CASSPPRTGGGSTDTQYF.

The rearrangement uses TRBV20-1 and TRBJ2-3; 10 bases align to TRBD2. The CDR3 consists of 14 residues. The germline V gene has CDR1 DFQATT and CDR2 SNEGSKA (reference sequence). With 3 bases clipped from V and 2 bases from J, the junction kept 2 bases outside the gene matches. The CDR3 coding sequence is TGCAGTGCTAGCACTAGCGGGAACACAGATACGCAGTATTTT. The encoded protein is CSASTSGNTDTQYF.

This chain links TRBV2 with TRBJ2-7, with D possibly TRBD1 on 6 matching bases. Germline V CDR1 and CDR2: SNHLY, FYNNEI. The CDR3 loop spans 13 amino acids. V lost 8 bases and J lost 0, with 11 bases in between. CDR3 sequence (DNA): TGTGCCAGCCAAGGGGGTTTCTCCTACGAGCAGTACTTC. It specifies CASQGGFSYEQYF.

This rearrangement joins TRBV14 to TRBJ2-3, with 9 bases aligning to TRBD1. Trimming took 4 bases from V and 3 from J; bases not matched to a gene: 5. Germline V gene sequence: CDR1 SGHDN, CDR2 FVKESK. The CDR3 has 15 residues. The CDR3 nucleotides are TGTGCCAGCAGCCTAGGGACAGGGAAGACAGATACGCAGTATTTT. Its translation: CASSLGTGKTDTQYF.

The chain combines TRBV6-2 or TRBV6-3 with TRBJ2-1, with D hard to call. V gave up 6 bases and J gave up 6 bases, with 12 bases separating them. CDR1 and CDR2 from the germline V gene are MNHEY and SVGEGT. The CDR3 has 13 amino acids. This CDR3 reads CASRVPLLNEQFF. DNA for the CDR3: TGTGCCAGCAGGGTCCCCTTACTCAATGAGCAGTTCTTC.

Only a few counts were recorded for this clonotype. This chain connects TRBV19 to TRBJ2-5; D is perhaps TRBD1 (5 bases). Trimming left V 5 bases short and J 3 bases short, with 10 bases between. In germline, CDR1 is LNHDA, CDR2 SQIVND (reference sequence). The CDR3 contains 13 residues. The CDR3 region has the DNA TGTGCCAGTAGTGTCAGGGCGGAAGAGACCCAGTACTTC. The encoded protein is CASSVRAEETQYF.

This clonotype has only a few counts. This chain joins TRBV12-3 or TRBV12-4 and TRBJ2-2, with a tentative D call TRBD2 (5 bases). V gave up 0 bases and J gave up 6 bases, with 20 bases separating them. The CDR3 totals 18 residues. The CDR3, as DNA: TGTGCCAGCAGTTTAGCTTACGGGGATTCCTCCCGCGCCGGGGAGCTGTTTTTT. Amino acids: CASSLAYGDSSRAGELFF.